This is a list of T cell receptor beta chains from one sample in a study of T cell responses to AZD1222 COVID-19 vaccine. The table came from immunoSEQ multiplex PCR; TCRdb's copy has only in-frame clones and leaves some out. The sample records 100,000 or so clones, about 88% being singletons. The sequencing here drew on peripheral blood, taken on day 0 of AZD1222 vaccination. The receptors here all came from an adult in good health. Each CDR3 is given with its conserved first and last residue. A D gene is named only where the DNA matches it firmly. A row's size may be missing; if present it is once, few, many or a size class.

clone_size,v_call,j_call,d_call,cdr3_aa,cdr3_nt
.,TRBV4-1,TRBJ2-7,.,CASSQDAGPQVYEQYF,TGCGCCAGCAGCCAAGATGCGGGGCCCCAGGTCTACGAGCAGTACTTC
.,TRBV7-2,TRBJ2-2,TRBD1,CASRQNRQGRLGTGELFF,TGTGCCAGCAGACAGAATCGACAGGGGCGGCTTGGGACCGGGGAGCTGTTTTTT
.,TRBV6-2/TRBV6-3,TRBJ2-7,.,CASSNPGGEQYF,TGTGCCAGCAGTAACCCTGGGGGAGAGCAGTACTTC
.,TRBV29-1,TRBJ1-1,.,CSVIPRGTEAFF,TGCAGCGTCATTCCGCGGGGGACTGAAGCTTTCTTT
.,TRBV29-1,TRBJ1-1,TRBD1,CSVRTGMNTEAFF,TGCAGCGTAAGGACAGGTATGAACACTGAAGCTTTCTTT
.,TRBV6-5,TRBJ1-4,TRBD1,CASRAGQENEKLFF,TGTGCCAGCAGGGCGGGACAGGAGAATGAAAAACTGTTTTTT
.,TRBV11-2,TRBJ2-1,.,CASSPLRGPSYNEQFF,TGTGCCAGCAGCCCCCTGCGGGGACCCTCCTACAATGAGCAGTTCTTC
.,TRBV21-1,TRBJ2-1,.,CASSGQPQQGARGEQFF,TGTGCCAGCAGCGGTCAGCCGCAACAGGGGGCGCGGGGTGAGCAGTTCTTC
.,TRBV2,TRBJ1-3,.,CASTKVRGPRNTIYF,TGTGCCAGCACTAAGGTCAGGGGCCCGAGAAACACCATATATTTT
.,TRBV4-3,TRBJ1-3,.,CASSPQAGHTIYF,TGCGCCAGCAGCCCCCAGGCCGGCCACACCATATATTTT
.,TRBV27,TRBJ1-6,TRBD1,CASSPGGYNSPLHF,TGTGCCAGCAGCCCAGGGGGCTATAATTCACCCCTCCACTTT
.,TRBV19,TRBJ2-1,.,CASSIVGTGYNEQFF,TGTGCCAGTAGTATCGTGGGGACGGGGTACAATGAGCAGTTCTTC
.,TRBV12-5,TRBJ1-2,.,CASGSATYGYTF,TGTGCTAGTGGTTCCGCTACATATGGCTACACCTTC
.,TRBV5-1,TRBJ1-4,TRBD1,CASSSGQSNEKLFF,TGCGCCAGCAGCTCGGGACAGTCGAATGAAAAACTGTTTTTT
.,TRBV10-3,TRBJ1-1,TRBD1,CASWGTGNTEAFF,TGTGCCAGTTGGGGGACAGGGAACACTGAAGCTTTCTTT
few,TRBV5-6,TRBJ1-1,TRBD1,CASSLQGGTEAFF,TGTGCCAGCAGCTTGCAGGGGGGGACTGAAGCTTTCTTT
.,TRBV7-3,TRBJ2-2,TRBD2,CASSSGTSGSTGELFF,TGTGCCAGCAGCAGCGGGACTAGCGGTTCCACCGGGGAGCTGTTTTTT
.,TRBV5-3,TRBJ2-2,.,CARSEEVKTNTGELFF,TGTGCCAGAAGCGAAGAGGTTAAAACGAACACCGGGGAGCTGTTTTTT
.,TRBV12-3/TRBV12-4,TRBJ2-2,.,CASSLEGDNGLFF,TGTGCCAGCAGTTTAGAGGGAGACAATGGGCTGTTTTTT
few,TRBV7-2,TRBJ1-1,.,CASSLDRKNTEAFF,TGTGCCAGCAGCTTAGACAGGAAGAACACTGAAGCTTTCTTT
.,TRBV2,TRBJ2-1,TRBD1,CASSVGTGPYNEQFF,TGTGCCAGCAGTGTGGGGACAGGCCCCTACAATGAGCAGTTCTTC
.,TRBV11-1,TRBJ1-1,TRBD1,CASSSDRSKTEAFF,TGTGCCAGCAGCTCGGACAGGTCCAAGACTGAAGCTTTCTTT
few,TRBV14,TRBJ2-7,.,CASSHDRSDYEQYF,TGTGCCAGCAGCCACGACAGGTCCGACTACGAGCAGTACTTC
.,TRBV7-8,TRBJ2-7,.,CASSLDRVGYEQYF,TGTGCCAGCAGCTTAGACCGCGTAGGCTACGAGCAGTACTTC
.,TRBV4-3,TRBJ2-5,TRBD2,CASSKVAGVETQYF,TGCGCCAGCAGCAAGGTAGCGGGTGTTGAGACCCAGTACTTC
few,TRBV6-5,TRBJ1-5,TRBD1,CASTQGQGLNQPQHF,TGTGCCAGCACCCAGGGACAGGGACTGAATCAGCCCCAGCATTTT
.,TRBV27,TRBJ1-3,.,CASSFPPGNTIYF,TGTGCCAGCAGTTTTCCACCTGGAAACACCATATATTTT
.,TRBV28,TRBJ2-2,TRBD2,CASSPRGEGYTGELFF,TGTGCCAGCAGCCCGCGAGGGGAGGGTTACACCGGGGAGCTGTTTTTT